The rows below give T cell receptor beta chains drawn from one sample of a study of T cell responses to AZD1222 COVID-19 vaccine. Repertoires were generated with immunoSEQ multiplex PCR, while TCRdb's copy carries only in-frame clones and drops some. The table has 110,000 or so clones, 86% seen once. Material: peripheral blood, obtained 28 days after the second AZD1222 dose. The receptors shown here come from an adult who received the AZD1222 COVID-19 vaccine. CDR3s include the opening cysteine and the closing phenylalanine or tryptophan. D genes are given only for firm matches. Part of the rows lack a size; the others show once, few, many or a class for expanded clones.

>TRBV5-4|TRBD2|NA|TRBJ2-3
CASSLGGLAGPDTQYF
TGTGCCAGCAGCTTGGGCGGACTAGCGGGCCCAGATACGCAGTATTTT
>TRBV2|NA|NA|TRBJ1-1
CASSVNHQTGEAFF
TGTGCCAGCAGTGTTAATCACCAGACTGGTGAAGCTTTCTTT
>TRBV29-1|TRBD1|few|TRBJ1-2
CSVDPGQEGYGYTF
TGCAGCGTGGACCCGGGACAGGAAGGCTATGGCTACACCTTC
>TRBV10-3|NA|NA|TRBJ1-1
CAISENTEAFF
TGTGCCATCAGTGAGAACACTGAAGCTTTCTTT
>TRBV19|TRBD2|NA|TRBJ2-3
CASSIVGGGARDTQYF
TGTGCCAGTAGTATAGTCGGCGGGGGGGCAAGAGATACGCAGTATTTT
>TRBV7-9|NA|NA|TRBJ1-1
CASSSTAAGRQNTEAFF
TGTGCCAGCAGCTCAACTGCTGCGGGCAGACAGAACACTGAAGCTTTCTTT
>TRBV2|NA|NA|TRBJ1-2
CASSEGLTYGYTF
TGTGCCAGCAGTGAAGGGCTGACCTATGGCTACACCTTC
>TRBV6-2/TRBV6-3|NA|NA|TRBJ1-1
CASSYDRPSEAFF
TGTGCCAGCAGTTACGACAGGCCCAGCGAAGCTTTCTTT
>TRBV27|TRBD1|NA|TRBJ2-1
CASSLTNYRGLSSYNEQFF
TGTGCCAGCAGTCTAACTAATTACAGGGGCCTGAGCTCCTACAATGAGCAGTTCTTC
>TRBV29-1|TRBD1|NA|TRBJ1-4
CSLRDSNEKLFF
TGCAGCCTCCGGGACAGTAATGAAAAACTGTTTTTT
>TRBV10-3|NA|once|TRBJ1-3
CAISEDLLLGNTIYF
TGTGCCATCAGCGAGGACCTCCTTCTCGGAAACACCATATATTTT